The 31 T cell receptor beta chains below all came from one sample that was sequenced in a study of T cell responses to AZD1222 COVID-19 vaccine. Sequenced by immunoSEQ multiplex PCR; TCRdb stores in-frame clones only, minus some. The sample yields about 200,000 clones, roughly 88% seen once. The sample here was peripheral blood, taken on day 0 of AZD1222 vaccination. The receptor set was obtained from an adult in good health.

This clone appeared once. The CDR3 DNA is TGTGCCAGCACCTCAGGAGGGAGAGATGGCTACACCTTC. Residues: CASTSGGRDGYTF. The V gene is TRBV28, the J gene TRBJ1-2; D is unclear. Germline loops: CDR1 MDHEN, CDR2 SYDVKM. Trimming left V 7 bases short and J 6 bases short, with 15 bases between. The CDR3 runs 13 residues.

The chain links TRBV4-1 to TRBJ1-5, with 8 bases that match TRBD1. The germline V gene has CDR1 MGHRA and CDR2 YSYEKL. This CDR3 has 15 residues. With 3 bases clipped from V and 5 bases from J, the junction kept 6 bases outside the gene matches. The CDR3 here is CASSHLTGAHQPQHF. The CDR3 DNA follows: TGCGCCAGCAGCCACCTGACAGGGGCCCATCAGCCCCAGCATTTT.

V is TRBV9 and J is TRBJ1-5; D perhaps matches TRBD1 (5 bases). The CDR3 is made up of 13 amino acids. The germline V gene has CDR1 SGDLS and CDR2 YYNGEE. Trimming pared 0 bases from V and 9 bases from J, leaving 10 bases between. CDR3 amino acids: CASSVDQDRPQHF. The CDR3 DNA reads as TGTGCCAGCAGCGTAGATCAAGACAGGCCCCAGCATTTT.

This clone was counted between two and nine times. Other nucleotide sequences from this sample produce the same CDR3. The rearrangement uses TRBV6-4 and TRBJ2-3, with 14 bases that match TRBD2. The CDR3 is 16 residues long. CDR1 is MRHNA and CDR2 is SNTAGT in the germline V gene. V dropped 2 bases and J dropped 4; count of bases not matched to a gene: 2. CDR3 protein: CASSDGTSGGADTQYF. DNA for the CDR3: TGTGCCAGCAGTGACGGGACTAGCGGGGGTGCAGATACGCAGTATTTT.

The chain uses TRBV28 and TRBJ1-5; D remains unclear. Per the germline V gene, CDR1 is MDHEN and CDR2 is SYDVKM. The CDR3 loop spans 17 amino acids. Trimming cost V 4 bases and J 1 base, with 17 bases left between them. CDR3: CASSSAPRGGSNQPQHF. The CDR3 region has the DNA TGTGCCAGCAGTTCCGCCCCCCGCGGAGGAAGCAATCAGCCCCAGCATTTT.

Notes on this clone: Distinct nucleotide sequences in the sample also encode this CDR3. J is TRBJ1-1 and V is TRBV6-5; a possible D gene is TRBD1 (5 bases). The CDR3 is 15 amino acids. The V end lost 2 bases, the J end lost 3 bases, and 13 bases lay between the germline ends. From germline, CDR1 is MNHEY and CDR2 SVGAGI. This CDR3 is CASSYEGAGDTEAFF. Here the CDR3 DNA reads TGTGCCAGCAGTTACGAAGGGGCCGGGGACACTGAAGCTTTCTTT.

This chain links TRBV3-1 (or the pseudogene TRBV3-2) with TRBJ2-2; D is unresolved. Trimming pared 2 bases from V and 6 bases from J, leaving 7 bases between. This CDR3 is 13 amino acids long. Germline V gene data show CDR1 as LGHDT and CDR2 as YNNKEL (reference sequence). CDR3 bases: TGTGCCAGCAGCCAACGGCTCGCCGGGGAGCTGTTTTTT. This translates into CASSQRLAGELFF.

The chain has TRBV4-1 and TRBJ2-7; the match to TRBD1 covers 10 bases. CDR1 and CDR2 from the germline V gene are MGHRA and YSYEKL. This CDR3 has 17 residues. Trimming at V came to 0 bases and at J to 4 bases, leaving 9 bases not matched to a gene. CDR3 nucleotides: TGCGCCAGCAGCCAAGATTCAGGGACAGGGGAGAGGTACGAGCAGTACTTC. Translating it yields CASSQDSGTGERYEQYF.

This chain uses TRBV6-4 with TRBJ2-1; 7 nucleotides agree with TRBD2. Germline V gene sequence: CDR1 MRHNA, CDR2 SNTAGT. The CDR3 has 15 amino acids. The V segment lost 0 bases and the J segment 4 bases; nucleotides outside the gene matches: 3. The CDR3 nucleotides are TGTGCCAGCAGTGACTCGGATAGCGGGTACAATGAGCAGTTCTTC. Residues: CASSDSDSGYNEQFF.

This chain connects TRBV6-1 to TRBJ1-3, with 9 bases fitting TRBD1. CDR3 length equals 17 residues. The V gene end was trimmed by 3 bases and the J gene end by 1 base; junction bases not matched to a gene: 7. Germline V gene lookup returns CDR1 MNHNS and CDR2 SASEGT. The chain's CDR3 is CASSDYRGPGSGNTIYF. The CDR3 coding sequence is TGTGCCAGCAGTGACTACAGGGGGCCGGGATCTGGAAACACCATATATTTT.

This chain connects TRBV27 to TRBJ2-5, with unresolved D. V dropped 2 bases and J dropped 4 bases, with 8 bases sitting between them. The length of the CDR3 is 13 residues. Per germline, CDR1 MNHEY and CDR2 SMNVEV (reference sequence). CDR3 region: CASSLDPAETQYF. The CDR3 coding sequence is TGTGCCAGCAGTTTAGACCCCGCAGAGACCCAGTACTTC.

This chain uses TRBV2 with TRBJ1-2, with D tentatively TRBD1 (5 bases). This CDR3 spans 10 amino acids. The V end lost 8 bases, the J end lost 8 bases, and 9 bases lay between the germline ends. The germline CDR1 and CDR2 sequences are SNHLY and FYNNEI. CDR3 protein: CASFGTGYTF. Here the CDR3 DNA reads TGTGCCAGCTTTGGGACCGGCTACACCTTC.

This clone was found a few times. This chain links TRBV30 with TRBJ1-1; possible D gene TRBD1, 5 bases. Germline assignment: CDR1 GTSNPN and CDR2 SVGIG (reference sequence). The CDR3 extends over 13 amino acids. Trimming cost V 8 bases and J 13 bases, with 26 bases left between them. The CDR3 DNA reads as TGTGCCGGGTACCGGGACGGCGCGATTAAGTATTTCTTT. Protein sequence: CAGYRDGAIKYFF.

The chain combines TRBV6-4 with TRBJ2-1, with 12 bases aligning to TRBD2. The trim removed 3 bases at V and 1 base at J, leaving 4 bases unmatched. This CDR3 comprises 17 residues. From germline, CDR1 is MRHNA and CDR2 SNTAGT. The CDR3 DNA reads TGTGCCAGCAGTGATGAGACTAGCGGGGGTTCCTACAATGAGCAGTTCTTC. This translates into CASSDETSGGSYNEQFF.

The chain recombines TRBV6-4 with TRBJ2-1, with 8 positions matching TRBD1. CDR1 is MRHNA and CDR2 is SNTAGT in the germline V gene. The V gene end was trimmed by 5 bases and the J gene end by 7 bases; junction bases not matched to a gene: 13. The CDR3 runs to 16 residues. The CDR3 spells CASSLTGVGFGNEQFF. The CDR3, as DNA: TGTGCCAGCAGTCTGACAGGGGTTGGATTCGGAAATGAGCAGTTCTTC.

The rearrangement links TRBV9 to TRBJ1-1; D not certain. The CDR3 is 13 amino acids. Trimming removed 0 bases from V and 5 bases from J, with 8 bases in between. The germline gives CDR1 SGDLS, CDR2 YYNGEE. CDR3 sequence: CASSVEARTEAFF. The CDR3 region has the DNA TGTGCCAGCAGCGTAGAGGCCCGAACTGAAGCTTTCTTT.

CDR3 sequence reads: CASSLPENNEQFF. CDR3 DNA: TGTGCCAGCAGCTTGCCCGAGAACAATGAGCAGTTCTTC. This rearrangement joins TRBV5-4 to TRBJ2-1; D is unresolved. Germline assignment: CDR1 SGHNT and CDR2 YYREEE (reference sequence). V was trimmed by 1 base and J by 5 bases, leaving 7 bases between them. This CDR3 spans 13 amino acids.

This clone was detected only once. The chain is built from TRBV5-6 and TRBJ2-2; TRBD2 agrees at 11 bases. Unmatched junction bases numbered 7, after V lost 4 bases and J lost 5 bases. CDR3 length: 16 residues. Germline assignment: CDR1 SGHDT and CDR2 YYEEEE. The CDR3 protein is CASSPGLAASTGELFF. The CDR3 DNA sequence: TGTGCCAGCAGCCCGGGACTAGCGGCGAGTACCGGGGAGCTGTTTTTT. Full variable domain (rest looked up from reference TRBV5-6 and TRBJ2-2): DAGVTQSPTHLIKTRGQQVTLRCSPKSGHDTVSWYQQALGQGPQFIFQYYEEEERQRGNFPDRFSGHQFPNYSSELNVNALLLGDSALYLCASSPGLAASTGELFFGEGSRLTVL.

The rearrangement joins TRBV6-4 to TRBJ1-3; D gene unclear. The V and J ends lost 4 bases and 1 base respectively, with 17 bases between them. The length of the CDR3 is 17 residues. Germline CDR1 and CDR2: MRHNA and SNTAGT. As DNA, the CDR3 is TGTGCCAGCAGTGGCCATGACCGATCTTCTTCTGGAAACACCATATATTTT. This gives the protein CASSGHDRSSSGNTIYF.

The genes are TRBV10-3 and TRBJ2-1; tentatively, D is TRBD1 (5 bases). This CDR3 has 12 amino acids. Germline-derived CDR1 and CDR2 are ENHRY and SYGVKD. V lost 5 bases to trimming and J lost 8 bases, with 10 bases between them. The DNA of the CDR3 is TGTGCCATCAGTACTGACAGCGATGAGCAGTTCTTC. This encodes CAISTDSDEQFF.

CDR3 residues: CASSSGQNEQYF. The CDR3 DNA sequence: TGTGCCAGCAGTTCGGGACAGAACGAGCAGTACTTC. The chain combines TRBV27 with TRBJ2-7; 7 positions match TRBD1. Losses at the gene ends were 4 bases for V and 5 bases for J; bases not matched to a gene: 2. The length of the CDR3 is 12 residues. The germline V gene has CDR1 MNHEY and CDR2 SMNVEV (reference sequence).

Only one count was recorded for this clone. The gene calls are TRBV9 and TRBJ2-1; TRBD2 matches at 13 bases. Looked up from germline, CDR1 is SGDLS and CDR2 is YYNGEE. V gave up 6 bases and J gave up 5 bases; unmatched junction bases: 8. This CDR3 contains 16 residues. The CDR3 loop is CASTHAGLAGDNEQFF. In nucleotides, the CDR3 is TGTGCCAGCACCCACGCTGGACTAGCGGGGGACAATGAGCAGTTCTTC. The complete variable domain, with remaining parts taken from reference TRBV9 and TRBJ2-1, reads DSGVTQTPKHLITATGQRVTLRCSPRSGDLSVYWYQQSLDQGLQFLIQYYNGEERAKGNILERFSAQQFPDLHSELNLSSLELGDSALYFCASTHAGLAGDNEQFFGPGTRLTVL.

The genes are TRBV7-8 and TRBJ1-3; D is perhaps TRBD1 (6 bases). CDR3 size: 16 residues. CDR1 and CDR2 from the germline V gene are SGHVS and FQNEAQ. With 0 bases removed from V and 6 bases from J, the gap between germline ends came to 15 bases. CDR3 residues: CASSLARQGWENTIYF. The CDR3 DNA reads TGTGCCAGCAGCTTAGCGAGGCAGGGGTGGGAAAACACCATATATTTT.

The chain has TRBV6-5 and TRBJ1-6, with 11 bases fitting TRBD1. The CDR3 length is 15 residues. J gave up 9 bases and V 6 bases, and 7 bases lay outside the gene matches. Germline values: CDR1 MNHEY, CDR2 SVGAGI. CDR3 loop: CASSAGTGGTSPLHF. As DNA, the CDR3 is TGTGCCAGCAGCGCCGGGACAGGGGGGACTTCACCCCTCCACTTT.

The rearrangement links TRBV7-8 to TRBJ1-1; D gene uncertain. V was shortened by 1 base and J by 8 bases, with 14 bases between the two germline ends. In germline, CDR1 is SGHVS, CDR2 FQNEAQ. The CDR3 length is 14 residues. CDR3 in amino acids: CASSLESALGEAFF. CDR3 DNA: TGTGCCAGCAGCTTAGAATCGGCGTTGGGGGAAGCTTTCTTT.

The V gene is TRBV6-4, the J gene TRBJ1-1, with D hard to call. This CDR3 comprises 13 residues. From germline, CDR1 is MRHNA and CDR2 SNTAGT. V shed 2 bases and J shed 7 bases, with 11 bases lying between them. The CDR3 sequence is CASSDALWGEAFF. The CDR3 DNA sequence: TGTGCCAGCAGTGACGCCCTATGGGGTGAAGCTTTCTTT.

The CDR3 region is CASSHEQGVSPLHF. DNA for the CDR3: TGCGCCAGCAGCCACGAACAGGGGGTATCACCCCTCCACTTT. The V gene is TRBV4-1, the J gene TRBJ1-6, with TRBD1 identical over 8 bases. This CDR3 spans 14 amino acids. V dropped 3 bases and J dropped 10; count of bases not matched to a gene: 5. In germline, CDR1 is MGHRA, CDR2 YSYEKL.

This chain joins TRBV27 and TRBJ1-1; no clear D gene. The germline V gene has CDR1 MNHEY and CDR2 SMNVEV (reference sequence). Deletions cut 5 bases from V and 0 bases from J, with 7 bases between. The CDR3 is 13 amino acids. As DNA, the CDR3 is TGTGCCAGCAGTGGGGATATGAACACTGAAGCTTTCTTT. The encoded protein is CASSGDMNTEAFF.

This chain uses TRBV11-2 with TRBJ1-1; D remains unclear. This CDR3 has 13 residues. The V gene's germline CDR1 is SGHAT and CDR2 FQNNGV. V was trimmed by 5 bases and J by 1 base, leaving 8 bases between them. This CDR3 is CASSLAPNTEAFF. The CDR3 DNA is TGTGCCAGCAGCCTCGCCCCGAACACTGAAGCTTTCTTT.

This clone was recorded a few times. This same CDR3 is encoded by further DNA sequences in the sample. This sequence joins TRBV28 and TRBJ1-5; 8 bases are shared with TRBD1. Trimming removed 6 bases from V and 2 bases from J; junction bases left unmatched: 3. CDR1 is MDHEN and CDR2 is SYDVKM in the germline V gene. There are 14 residues in the CDR3. CDR3 sequence reads: CASSPGQGNQPQHF. The CDR3 DNA follows: TGTGCCAGCAGCCCGGGACAGGGCAATCAGCCCCAGCATTTT.

This clone was recorded only once. V is TRBV28 and J is TRBJ1-2; unclear D gene. Per germline, CDR1 MDHEN and CDR2 SYDVKM. The CDR3 is made up of 13 amino acids. V was cut by 2 bases and J by 3 bases, with 7 bases left in between. CDR3 region: CASSLRTYYGYTF. DNA for the CDR3: TGTGCCAGCAGTTTACGGACTTACTATGGCTACACCTTC.